Each of the 32 T cell receptor beta chains below was sequenced from the same sample in a study of cytomegalovirus exposure and HLA in healthy donors. Assay: immunoSEQ multiplex PCR; the TCRdb copy retains only in-frame clones and omits some. This table has 150,000 to 200,000 clones, roughly nine tenths appearing once. The specimen sequenced was PBMCs. The receptor set was obtained from a woman younger than 35 in good health and CMV-seropositive.

The chain has TRBV18 and TRBJ2-7; the match to TRBD1 covers 8 bases. Germline lookup yields CDR1 KGHSH and CDR2 LQKENI. With 3 bases clipped from V and 3 bases from J, the junction kept 10 bases outside the gene matches. The CDR3 length is 16 residues. CDR3 DNA sequence: TGTGCCAGCTCACCCGTGGACAGGGATCCGCGCTACGAGCAGTACTTC. Its translation is CASSPVDRDPRYEQYF.

The V and J genes are TRBV30 and TRBJ1-2; a weak D match, TRBD1 (5 bases). Germline V lookup: CDR1 GTSNPN, CDR2 SVGIG (reference sequence). V gave up 5 bases and J gave up 8 bases, with 18 bases separating them. This CDR3 has 13 amino acids. CDR3 in amino acids: CAWAYRSRLGYTF. CDR3 nucleotides: TGTGCCTGGGCTTACAGGAGCCGGCTGGGCTACACCTTC.

The genes are TRBV15 and TRBJ1-1, with unresolved D. CDR3 length: 14 amino acids. The V end was cut by 0 bases, the J end by 4 bases, with 9 bases between. CDR1 LNHNV and CDR2 YYDKDF come from the germline V gene (reference sequence). The chain's CDR3 is CATSRDLQATEAFF. CDR3 coding DNA: TGTGCCACCAGCAGAGACCTCCAGGCCACTGAAGCTTTCTTT. Together with reference TRBV15 and TRBJ1-1, the CDR3 gives the full variable domain: DAMVIQNPRYQVTQFGKPVTLSCSQTLNHNVMYWYQQKSSQAPKLLFHYYDKDFNNEADTPDNFQSRRPNTSFCFLDIRSPGLGDTAMYLCATSRDLQATEAFFGQGTRLTVV.

This sequence joins TRBV6-1 and TRBJ2-2, with D unclear. Germline lookup yields CDR1 MNHNS and CDR2 SASEGT. V lost 5 bases and J 5 bases, leaving 9 bases between the germline ends. The CDR3 covers 13 residues. The CDR3 region is CASSPLGTGELFF. The CDR3 DNA sequence: TGTGCCAGCAGTCCCCTCGGGACCGGGGAGCTGTTTTTT.

The gene calls are TRBV28 and TRBJ1-1; 7 bases match TRBD1. The CDR3 sequence is 13 residues long. V shed 9 bases and J 0 bases; nucleotides not matched to a gene: 4. Germline lookup yields CDR1 MDHEN and CDR2 SYDVKM. The CDR3 spells CASLDRVNTEAFF. Written as DNA, the CDR3 is TGTGCCAGTCTAGACAGGGTGAACACTGAAGCTTTCTTT.

V and J are TRBV28 and TRBJ1-4; 10 nucleotides agree with TRBD1. CDR1 and CDR2 (germline): MDHEN, SYDVKM. The CDR3 consists of 14 residues. V was clipped by 5 bases and J by 6 bases; unmatched bases: 3. The CDR3 region is CASSRTGGDEKLFF. DNA for the CDR3: TGTGCCAGCAGTCGGACAGGGGGAGATGAAAAACTGTTTTTT. The full variable domain, completed using reference TRBV28 and TRBJ1-4, is DVKVTQSSRYLVKRTGEKVFLECVQDMDHENMFWYRQDPGLGLRLIYFSYDVKMKEKGDIPEGYSVSREKKERFSLILESASTNQTSMYLCASSRTGGDEKLFFGSGTQLSVL.

This sequence joins TRBV30 and TRBJ2-3, with 11 positions matching TRBD2. Germline V gives CDR1 GTSNPN, CDR2 SVGIG (reference sequence). V shed 2 bases and J 0 bases; nucleotides not matched to a gene: 13. The CDR3 contains 19 residues. CDR3 protein: CAWSRLTSGGFYSTDTQYF. CDR3 sequence (DNA): TGTGCCTGGAGTCGTCTTACTAGCGGGGGATTTTATAGCACAGATACGCAGTATTTT.

The chain combines TRBV29-1 with TRBJ2-1; 10 bases are a match to TRBD2. CDR1 and CDR2 (germline): SQVTM, ANQGSEA. The CDR3 runs to 16 residues. V was pared by 3 bases and J by 3 bases, with 8 bases of the junction left unmatched. The CDR3 DNA reads as TGCAGCGTTGATGATCTAGCGGGGGCTGGCTACAATGAGCAGTTCTTC. It is translated as CSVDDLAGAGYNEQFF.

V is TRBV19 and J is TRBJ2-2; 9 nucleotides agree with TRBD1. Trimming removed 6 bases from V and 5 bases from J; junction bases left unmatched: 7. Germline-derived CDR1 and CDR2 are LNHDA and SQIVND (reference sequence). This CDR3 has 15 amino acids. CDR3 coding DNA: TGTGCCAGTAGCGATCCGGGACAGGGAACCGGGGAGCTGTTTTTT. Translation gives CASSDPGQGTGELFF.

The genes are TRBV7-9 and TRBJ1-1, with D possibly TRBD1 on 6 matching bases. The CDR3 is 14 amino acids. The germline V gene has CDR1 SEHNR and CDR2 FQNEAQ (reference sequence). Trimming cost V 2 bases and J 2 bases, with 9 bases left between them. The CDR3 region has the DNA TGTGCCAGCAGCTTAACAGGGATCAACACTGAAGCTTTCTTT. Translating gives CASSLTGINTEAFF.

This clone turned up a few times. The chain carries TRBV5-4 and TRBJ2-3; D gene uncertain. The length of the CDR3 is 14 residues. Germline assignment: CDR1 SGHNT and CDR2 YYREEE (reference sequence). Trimming left V 0 bases short and J 4 bases short, with 9 bases between. This CDR3 is CASSLGHGPDTQYF. The CDR3 bases are TGTGCCAGCAGCTTGGGCCATGGGCCAGATACGCAGTATTTT.

This chain connects TRBV4-2 to TRBJ1-2; TRBD1 matches at 7 bases. In germline, CDR1 is LGHNA, CDR2 YNFKEQ. The ends lost 3 bases at V and 0 bases at J; junction bases unmatched: 10. The CDR3 spans 17 residues. The CDR3 coding sequence is TGTGCCAGCAGCCACACCAATCGACAGGGAACTAACTATGGCTACACCTTC. It translates to CASSHTNRQGTNYGYTF.

The V and J genes are TRBV5-8 and TRBJ1-4; D possibly corresponds to TRBD1 (5 bases). V was clipped by 1 base and J by 8 bases, with 9 bases between them. The CDR3 totals 13 residues. In germline, CDR1 is SGHTS, CDR2 YDEGEE. The CDR3 sequence: CASSLRGTEKLFF. The CDR3 DNA sequence: TGTGCCAGCAGCTTGAGGGGTACGGAAAAACTGTTTTTT. The full variable domain, its missing parts supplied by reference TRBV5-8 and TRBJ1-4, is EAGVTQSPTHLIKTRGQQATLRCSPISGHTSVYWYQQALGLGLQFLLWYDEGEERNRGNFPPRFSGRQFPNYSSELNVNALELEDSALYLCASSLRGTEKLFFGSGTQLSVL.

The rearrangement joins TRBV7-9 to TRBJ1-4; D might be TRBD1 (5 bases). The CDR3 has 15 amino acids. V gave up 1 base and J gave up 0 bases, with 6 bases separating them. Germline lookup yields CDR1 SEHNR and CDR2 FQNEAQ (reference sequence). CDR3 nucleotides: TGTGCCAGCAGCTTAGTACAGGCAACTAATGAAAAACTGTTTTTT. As protein: CASSLVQATNEKLFF.

V and J are TRBV6-5 and TRBJ2-7, with no clear D. The length of the CDR3 is 13 residues. Germline CDR1 MNHEY, CDR2 SVGAGI. Trimming took 0 bases from V and 0 from J, leaving 3 bases between them. Written as DNA, the CDR3 is TGTGCCAGCAGTTACTCTAGCTCCTACGAGCAGTACTTC. Its translation: CASSYSSSYEQYF.

This rearrangement joins TRBV6-1 to TRBJ2-7, with D perhaps matching TRBD1 (5 bases). Germline assignment: CDR1 MNHNS and CDR2 SASEGT. This CDR3 spans 15 amino acids. Trimming pared 8 bases from V and 0 bases from J, leaving 17 bases between. The CDR3 protein is CASSTIAGSSYEQYF. CDR3 nucleotide sequence: TGTGCCAGCTCTACTATCGCAGGGTCCTCCTACGAGCAGTACTTC.

A few counts support this clone. The genes are TRBV7-9 and TRBJ1-6, with 7 bases that match TRBD1. Trimming at V came to 5 bases and at J to 7 bases, leaving 5 bases not matched to a gene. The CDR3 has 14 residues. CDR1 and CDR2 from the germline V gene are SEHNR and FQNEAQ (reference sequence). The CDR3 here is CASSRRGGNSPLHF. DNA of the CDR3: TGTGCCAGCAGCCGTCGAGGGGGCAATTCACCCCTCCACTTT.

The chain links TRBV11-2 to TRBJ1-1; the match to TRBD1 covers 7 bases. The ends lost 6 bases at V and 1 base at J; junction bases unmatched: 11. CDR1 and CDR2 from the germline V gene are SGHAT and FQNNGV. The CDR3 loop spans 16 amino acids. CDR3 loop: CASRNTGAKPNTEAFF. The CDR3 region has the DNA TGTGCCAGCAGGAATACAGGGGCGAAGCCGAACACTGAAGCTTTCTTT.

The chain couples TRBV2 to TRBJ1-5; 10 positions agree with TRBD1. Trimming at V came to 5 bases and at J to 4 bases, leaving 5 bases not matched to a gene. This CDR3 spans 15 amino acids. Per the germline V gene, CDR1 is SNHLY and CDR2 is FYNNEI. This CDR3 reads CASSRDRGGNQPQHF. CDR3 DNA sequence: TGTGCCAGCAGTCGGGACAGGGGAGGGAATCAGCCCCAGCATTTT.

The chain joins TRBV4-1 to TRBJ1-5; 8 positions match TRBD1. Germline CDR1 MGHRA, CDR2 YSYEKL. Trimming cost V 1 base and J 6 bases; bases outside gene matches: 11. The CDR3 extends over 17 amino acids. The CDR3 sequence: CASSQVGRGLPGQPQHF. The CDR3 nucleotides are TGCGCCAGCAGCCAAGTGGGCAGGGGGCTACCCGGTCAGCCCCAGCATTTT.

DNA of the CDR3: TGTGCCAGCAGGGACCGGGACAGAGTCCTTGAGCCCCAGCATTTT. This codes for CASRDRDRVLEPQHF. V is TRBV6-1 and J is TRBJ1-5, with 7 nucleotides matching TRBD1. Trimming removed 6 bases from V and 8 bases from J; junction bases left unmatched: 13. Germline CDR1 MNHNS, CDR2 SASEGT. The CDR3 runs 15 residues.

V usage is TRBV6-5 and J usage is TRBJ2-7, with a possible D match to TRBD2 (5 bases). The CDR3 is made up of 12 amino acids. V was pared by 6 bases and J by 3 bases, with 9 bases between. Looked up from germline, CDR1 is MNHEY and CDR2 is SVGAGI. DNA for the CDR3: TGTGCCAGCAGGTTCCGGGACTACGAGCAGTACTTC. Translating it yields CASRFRDYEQYF.

This clone is a singleton in its sample. V gene TRBV7-9 combines with J gene TRBJ2-7, with 9 bases aligning to TRBD2. The CDR3 spans 18 residues. The trim removed 4 bases at V and 5 bases at J, leaving 18 bases unmatched. Per germline, CDR1 SEHNR and CDR2 FQNEAQ (reference sequence). CDR3 protein: CASSSFPSGEQLLDEQYF. In nucleotides, the CDR3 is TGTGCCAGCAGCTCCTTTCCTAGCGGGGAACAGCTCCTAGACGAGCAGTACTTC.

The V call is TRBV2, the J call TRBJ2-7; 10 bases map to TRBD1. Trimming removed 6 bases from V and 2 bases from J; junction bases left unmatched: 7. The CDR3 length is 15 residues. Germline assignment: CDR1 SNHLY and CDR2 FYNNEI. The CDR3 region has the DNA TGTGCCAGCAGGGCCGGGACAGGGGTAACCTACGAGCAGTACTTC. This gives the protein CASRAGTGVTYEQYF.

V is TRBV9 and J is TRBJ2-2; 10 nucleotides align to TRBD2. Germline V CDR1 and CDR2: SGDLS, YYNGEE. This CDR3 has 18 residues. With V trimmed by 0 bases and J by 3 bases, 8 bases remained unmatched. The DNA for the CDR3 is TGTGCCAGCAGCGTAGAGGGTAGCGGGGGGCCTCACACCGGGGAGCTGTTTTTT. It yields the protein CASSVEGSGGPHTGELFF.

The chain joins TRBV29-1 to TRBJ2-1; 10 nucleotides agree with TRBD1. There are 11 residues in the CDR3. The V gene end was trimmed by 1 base and the J gene end by 15 bases; junction bases not matched to a gene: 3. Germline lookup yields CDR1 SQVTM and CDR2 ANQGSEA. The CDR3 here is CSVEADRGPFF. The CDR3 DNA sequence: TGCAGCGTTGAAGCCGACAGGGGGCCGTTCTTC.

This clone was detected only once. The rearrangement links TRBV19 to TRBJ1-1; 8 bases agree with TRBD1. CDR3 length equals 15 residues. V was pared by 1 base and J by 7 bases, with 8 bases of the junction left unmatched. Looked up from germline, CDR1 is LNHDA and CDR2 is SQIVND (reference sequence). CDR3 sequence: CASSIVPRQGREAFF. CDR3 nucleotides: TGTGCCAGTAGTATAGTCCCACGACAGGGGCGTGAAGCTTTCTTT. Supplemented by reference TRBV19 and TRBJ1-1, the full variable domain reads DGGITQSPKYLFRKEGQNVTLSCEQNLNHDAMYWYRQDPGQGLRLIYYSQIVNDFQKGDIAEGYSVSREKKESFPLTVTSAQKNPTAFYLCASSIVPRQGREAFFGQGTRLTVV.

The CDR3 is CASSVDAGVDTQYF. In nucleotides, the CDR3 is TGTGCCAGCAGCGTAGACGCGGGCGTAGATACGCAGTATTTT. V usage is TRBV9 and J usage is TRBJ2-3; tentative D call: TRBD2 (5 bases). V was pared by 0 bases and J by 5 bases, with 10 bases between. The CDR3 contains 14 residues. Germline V gives CDR1 SGDLS, CDR2 YYNGEE.

The rearrangement joins TRBV6-1 to TRBJ2-3; tentatively, D is TRBD1 (5 bases). The germline V and J ends were trimmed by 3 bases and 5 bases, with 18 bases remaining between them. The CDR3 has 16 amino acids. Germline V gene sequence: CDR1 MNHNS, CDR2 SASEGT. In DNA form, the CDR3 reads TGTGCCAGCAGTGACGGTCCTAGGGGTCGTGGAGATACGCAGTATTTT. Translated, it gives CASSDGPRGRGDTQYF.

The chain employs TRBV5-1 and TRBJ2-3; D call uncertain. CDR3 length: 13 residues. The V gene's germline CDR1 is SGHRS and CDR2 YFSETQ. V shed 4 bases and J shed 0 bases, with 6 bases lying between them. DNA for the CDR3: TGCGCCAGCAGCGTCACTAGCACAGATACGCAGTATTTT. Translating gives CASSVTSTDTQYF.

The chain is built from TRBV9 and TRBJ2-3; perhaps TRBD2 as D (6 bases). Per germline, CDR1 SGDLS and CDR2 YYNGEE. The CDR3 has 14 residues. V was shortened by 4 bases and J by 6 bases, with 15 bases between the two germline ends. As DNA, the CDR3 is TGTGCCAGCAGCCCCAGGAGGGGAACGGATACGCAGTATTTT. It translates to CASSPRRGTDTQYF. The full variable domain, rest sourced from reference TRBV9 and TRBJ2-3, is DSGVTQTPKHLITATGQRVTLRCSPRSGDLSVYWYQQSLDQGLQFLIQYYNGEERAKGNILERFSAQQFPDLHSELNLSSLELGDSALYFCASSPRRGTDTQYFGPGTRLTVL.

The rearrangement joins TRBV27 to TRBJ2-1; the D is unclear. The CDR3 extends over 12 amino acids. Trimming removed 5 bases at V and 5 bases at J, with 7 bases between. The germline gives CDR1 MNHEY, CDR2 SMNVEV (reference sequence). In DNA, the CDR3 is TGTGCCAGCAGTCCCCTAGACAATGAGCAGTTCTTC. It yields the protein CASSPLDNEQFF.